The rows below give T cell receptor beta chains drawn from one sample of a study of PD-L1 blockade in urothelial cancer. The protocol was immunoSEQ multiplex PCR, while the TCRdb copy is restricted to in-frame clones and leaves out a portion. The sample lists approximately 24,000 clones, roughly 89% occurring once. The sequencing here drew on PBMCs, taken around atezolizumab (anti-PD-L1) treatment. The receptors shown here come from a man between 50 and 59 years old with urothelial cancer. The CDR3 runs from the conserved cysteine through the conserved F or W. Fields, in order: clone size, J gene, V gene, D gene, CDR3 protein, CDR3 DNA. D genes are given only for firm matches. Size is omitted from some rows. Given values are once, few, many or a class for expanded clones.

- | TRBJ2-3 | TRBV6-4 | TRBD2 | CASRGLASDTQYF | TGTGCCAGCAGAGGACTAGCGAGCGATACGCAGTATTTT
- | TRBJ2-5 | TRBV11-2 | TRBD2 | CASSIGLAGGQETQYF | TGTGCCAGCAGCATTGGACTAGCGGGAGGGCAAGAGACCCAGTACTTC
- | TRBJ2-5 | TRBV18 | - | CASSPPIRRETQYF | TGTGCCAGCTCACCACCGATTAGGAGAGAGACCCAGTACTTC
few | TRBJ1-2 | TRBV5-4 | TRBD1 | CASSLEGAVGYGYTF | TGTGCCAGCAGCTTGGAGGGGGCGGTCGGCTATGGCTACACCTTC
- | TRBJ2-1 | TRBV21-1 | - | CASSIVRDRGLNEQFF | TGTGCCAGCAGCATAGTCCGGGACAGGGGGCTGAATGAGCAGTTCTTC
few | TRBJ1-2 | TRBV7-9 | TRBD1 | CASTPGQGNYGYTF | TGTGCCAGCACCCCGGGACAGGGGAACTATGGCTACACCTTC
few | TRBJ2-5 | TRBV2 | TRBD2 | CASIAVAGGQETQYF | TGTGCCAGCATCGCCGTAGCGGGAGGCCAAGAGACCCAGTACTTC
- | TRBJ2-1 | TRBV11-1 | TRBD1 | CASSLARARGPFYNEQFF | TGTGCCAGCAGCTTAGCGCGTGCCAGGGGGCCTTTCTACAATGAGCAGTTCTTC
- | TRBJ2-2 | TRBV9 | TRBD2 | CASSVGGFTGELFF | TGTGCCAGCAGCGTCGGGGGGTTTACCGGGGAGCTGTTTTTT
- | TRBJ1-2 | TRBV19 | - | CASSQGLKYGYTF | TGTGCCAGTAGTCAGGGACTCAAATATGGCTACACCTTC
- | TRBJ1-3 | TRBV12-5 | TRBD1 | CASGGQQGASGNTIYF | TGTGCTAGTGGTGGCCAACAGGGGGCGTCCGGAAACACCATATATTTT
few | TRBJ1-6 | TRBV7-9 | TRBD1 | CASSRDRVDSPLHF | TGTGCCAGCAGCCGTGACAGGGTTGATTCACCCCTCCACTTT
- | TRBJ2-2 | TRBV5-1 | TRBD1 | CASQTGEAGELFF | TGCGCCAGCCAGACAGGGGAGGCCGGGGAGCTGTTTTTT
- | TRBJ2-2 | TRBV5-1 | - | CASSLGPGFKADTGELFF | TGCGCCAGCAGCTTGGGTCCGGGATTTAAGGCGGACACCGGGGAGCTGTTTTTT
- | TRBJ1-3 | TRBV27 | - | CASSSRGARGNTIYF | TGTGCCAGCAGCTCACGGGGGGCGCGTGGAAACACCATATATTTT
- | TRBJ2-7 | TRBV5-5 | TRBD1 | CASSTSGGGSYEQYF | TGTGCCAGCAGTACATCAGGGGGCGGATCCTACGAGCAGTACTTC
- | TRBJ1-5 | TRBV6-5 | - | CASSYSGGSQPQHF | TGTGCCAGCAGTTACTCGGGGGGATCTCAGCCCCAGCATTTT
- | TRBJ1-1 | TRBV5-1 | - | CASIMAGEAFF | TGCGCCAGCATAATGGCAGGTGAAGCTTTCTTT
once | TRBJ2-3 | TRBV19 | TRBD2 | CASSREAGGRTDTQYF | TGTGCCAGTAGTAGGGAAGCGGGAGGGCGCACAGATACGCAGTATTTT
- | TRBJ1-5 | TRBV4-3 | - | CASSQGAQGGQPQHF | TGCGCCAGCAGCCAAGGGGCACAGGGCGGCCAGCCCCAGCATTTT
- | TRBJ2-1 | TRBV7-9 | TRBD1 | CASSPGTGRYNEQFF | TGTGCCAGCAGCCCCGGGACAGGGAGATACAATGAGCAGTTCTTC
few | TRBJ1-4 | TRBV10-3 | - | CASGTMEELFF | TGTGCCAGCGGGACTATGGAGGAACTGTTTTTT
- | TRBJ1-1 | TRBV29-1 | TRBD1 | CSAGQGALNTEAFF | TGCAGCGCCGGACAGGGGGCTCTGAACACTGAAGCTTTCTTT
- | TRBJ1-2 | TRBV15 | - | CATSRDNVFGAGGYTF | TGTGCCACCAGCAGAGATAACGTATTTGGAGCGGGTGGCTACACCTTC
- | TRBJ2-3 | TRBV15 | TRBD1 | CATSSRDRGSLPDTQYF | TGTGCCACCAGCAGTCGCGACAGGGGGTCGTTGCCAGATACGCAGTATTTT
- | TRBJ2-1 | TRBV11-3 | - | CASSLSRGEQFF | TGTGCCAGCAGCTTATCTAGGGGTGAGCAGTTCTTC
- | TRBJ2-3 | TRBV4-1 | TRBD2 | CASSPRTSGTTDTQYF | TGCGCCAGCAGCCCCCGGACTAGCGGAACCACAGATACGCAGTATTTT
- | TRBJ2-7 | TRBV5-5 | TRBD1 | CASSSQMGQHSYEQYF | TGTGCCAGCAGCTCGCAAATGGGACAGCACTCCTACGAGCAGTACTTC
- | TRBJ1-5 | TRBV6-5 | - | CASRPEQGSNQPQHF | TGTGCCAGCAGACCCGAGCAGGGTAGCAATCAGCCCCAGCATTTT
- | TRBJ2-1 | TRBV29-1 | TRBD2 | CSVDPLAGGINEQFF | TGCAGCGTTGATCCACTAGCGGGAGGGATCAATGAGCAGTTCTTC
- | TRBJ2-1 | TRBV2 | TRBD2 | CASGTSGANEQFF | TGTGCCAGTGGGACTAGCGGGGCCAATGAGCAGTTCTTC
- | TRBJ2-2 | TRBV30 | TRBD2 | CAWRHLRGGNTGELFF | TGTGCCTGGAGACACCTGCGGGGGGGCAATACCGGGGAGCTGTTTTTT
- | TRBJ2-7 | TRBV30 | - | CAWSPDLYEQYF | TGTGCCTGGTCGCCTGACTTGTACGAGCAGTACTTC
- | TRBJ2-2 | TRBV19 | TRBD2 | CASRTSPRLAGGPGTGELFF | TGTGCCAGTAGAACCTCTCCCAGACTAGCGGGAGGGCCTGGGACCGGGGAGCTGTTTTTT
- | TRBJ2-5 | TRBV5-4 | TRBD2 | CASSFRGGKETQYF | TGTGCCAGCAGCTTTCGGGGGGGGAAAGAGACCCAGTACTTC
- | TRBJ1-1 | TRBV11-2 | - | CASSRVDKVNEGNTEAFF | TGTGCCAGCAGCCGGGTTGATAAGGTCAACGAGGGGAACACTGAAGCTTTCTTT
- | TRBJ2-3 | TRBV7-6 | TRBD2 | CASSLALSGGGTDTQYF | TGTGCCAGCAGCTTAGCGCTGTCGGGGGGAGGCACAGATACGCAGTATTTT